The 10 T cell receptor beta chains in this list originate from one sample, sequenced in a study of CD8 T cells in ankylosing spondylitis. The study, taken as a whole, reports: A motif of seven or eight highly homologous TCR beta variants was seen as apparently characteristic of ankylosing spondylitis blood.

These TCRs' antigens remain unknown. One entry per CDR3 protein, called by TCRdb with MiXCR from the 5' RACE reads. Counted here are just under 550,000 distinct CDR3 sequences, 10% to 15% occurring once; the ten biggest clones make up under 7.5%. The source material was blood, either unsorted or a sorted T cell fraction (not recorded which). These receptors came from a male donor with ankylosing spondylitis.

This clonotype was seen only a few times. CDR3 amino acids: CASIYRGTDTQYF. Written as DNA, the CDR3 is TGTGCCAGCATTTATCGGGGCACAGATACGCAGTATTTT. The rearrangement joins TRBV5-6 to TRBJ2-3, with unresolved D. CDR1 and CDR2 (germline): SGHDT, YYEEEE. The V end was cut by 6 bases, the J end by 1 base, with 9 bases between. The CDR3 extends over 13 amino acids.

The chain has TRBV12-3 or TRBV12-4 and TRBJ2-5; D unresolved. The CDR3 sequence is 12 residues long. V lost 2 bases, J lost 5 bases, and 6 bases lay in between. CDR3: CASSLRWETQYF. The CDR3 region has the DNA TGTGCCAGCAGTTTACGTTGGGAGACCCAGTACTTC.

The sample holds a few counts of this clonotype. The J gene is TRBJ2-2, the V gene TRBV5-5, with 9 bases matching TRBD2. The ends lost 0 bases at V and 5 bases at J; junction bases unmatched: 2. There are 15 residues in the CDR3. CDR1 SGHKS and CDR2 YYEKEE come from the germline V gene (reference sequence). Here the CDR3 reads CASSLVTSGTGELFF. CDR3 in DNA: TGTGCCAGCAGCTTGGTTACTAGCGGGACCGGGGAGCTGTTTTTT.

The chain has TRBV4-1 and TRBJ2-1; D gene uncertain. The CDR3 covers 13 residues. V was trimmed by 3 bases and J by 12 bases, leaving 15 bases between them. From germline, CDR1 is MGHRA and CDR2 YSYEKL. CDR3 protein: CASSQEQYIGQFF. As DNA, the CDR3 is TGCGCCAGCAGCCAGGAACAGTACATCGGGCAGTTCTTC.

This clonotype was seen only a few times. The chain is built from TRBV5-1 and TRBJ2-1, with TRBD2 as a possible D gene (5 bases). CDR1 and CDR2 from the germline V gene are SGHRS and YFSETQ. The CDR3 sequence is 15 residues long. V shed 1 base and J shed 2 bases, with 10 bases lying between them. The CDR3 DNA is TGCGCCAGCAGCTTGATATCGGAGGCCTACAATGAGCAGTTCTTC. This codes for CASSLISEAYNEQFF.

V usage is TRBV30 and J usage is TRBJ1-4; a possible D gene is TRBD1 (5 bases). V was clipped by 5 bases and J by 12 bases, with 19 bases between them. This CDR3 has 13 residues. CDR1 and CDR2 from the germline V gene are GTSNPN and SVGIG (reference sequence). The CDR3 is CAWGLDTRVELFF. CDR3 coding DNA: TGTGCCTGGGGATTGGACACCCGTGTTGAACTGTTTTTT.

CDR3 protein: CASSISGGSLYNEQFF. The CDR3 DNA reads TGTGCCAGTAGTATCTCCGGCGGGAGTCTCTACAATGAGCAGTTCTTC. The rearrangement uses TRBV19 and TRBJ2-1; 7 nucleotides line up with TRBD2. CDR1 and CDR2 (germline): LNHDA, SQIVND (reference sequence). The trim removed 3 bases at V and 3 bases at J, leaving 8 bases unmatched. CDR3 size: 16 residues.

The sample holds many counts of this clonotype. V and J are TRBV5-1 and TRBJ2-3, with D perhaps TRBD2 (5 bases). V was cut by 1 base and J by 0 bases, with 6 bases left in between. Germline CDR1 reads SGHRS; CDR2 reads YFSETQ. CDR3 length: 14 residues. CDR3 residues: CASSLWTSTDTQYF. Written as DNA, the CDR3 is TGCGCCAGCAGCTTGTGGACTAGCACAGATACGCAGTATTTT.

The DNA for the CDR3 is TGTGCCAGCGGCCAGGGCCTGCGAACTAATGAAAAACTGTTTTTT. This translates into CASGQGLRTNEKLFF. J is TRBJ1-4 and V is TRBV12-3 or TRBV12-4; D is possibly TRBD1 (5 bases). Between the trimmed V and J ends, which lost 8 bases and 1 base, there was a span of 14 bases. The CDR3 runs 15 residues.

Only a few counts were recorded for this clonotype. This chain connects TRBV12-3 or TRBV12-4 to TRBJ2-1; 13 positions match TRBD2. Trimming cost V 7 bases and J 7 bases; bases outside gene matches: 10. The CDR3 covers 16 residues. CDR3 protein: CASTPLAGGPLNEQFF. The CDR3 region has the DNA TGTGCCAGCACCCCACTAGCGGGAGGGCCCCTAAATGAGCAGTTCTTC.